The 21 T cell receptor beta chains in this list originate from one sample, sequenced in a study of OX40 agonist ivuxolimab in advanced cancers. Generated by immunoSEQ multiplex PCR, the TCRdb table keeps only in-frame clones and is missing some. The sample comprises 100,000 or so clones, roughly 95% of which are singletons, and 2% to 2.5% rests with the top ten. Here the sequenced sample was CD4+ or CD8+ T cells sorted from blood, taken in a trial of the OX40 agonist ivuxolimab. The receptors come from an adult with an advanced solid tumor such as melanoma, head and neck, liver or kidney cancer.

The rearrangement uses TRBV11-2 and TRBJ2-7; TRBD1 is a possible D gene (5 bases). The CDR3 runs to 13 residues. V lost 5 bases, J lost 6 bases, and 14 bases lay in between. Germline lookup yields CDR1 SGHAT and CDR2 FQNNGV. As DNA, the CDR3 is TGTGCCAGCAGCGCGGACACCGTCAGCGAGCAGTACTTC. Protein sequence: CASSADTVSEQYF.

This chain uses TRBV12-5 with TRBJ2-5; either TRBD1 or TRBD2 may supply D (6 bases each). The V gene's germline CDR1 is LGHNT and CDR2 FRNRAP. The germline V and J ends were trimmed by 2 bases and 5 bases, with 18 bases remaining between them. The CDR3 totals 16 residues. The CDR3 sequence is CASGLYPEGVRETQYF. The CDR3 nucleotides are TGTGCTAGTGGTTTGTATCCGGAGGGGGTCCGGGAGACCCAGTACTTC.

V and J are TRBV2 and TRBJ1-1, with D perhaps matching TRBD1 (6 bases). The CDR3 is 12 amino acids. Deletions cut 6 bases from V and 1 base from J, with 6 bases between. CDR1 and CDR2 from the germline V gene are SNHLY and FYNNEI. The CDR3 loop is CASRQGNTEAFF. For the CDR3, the DNA is TGTGCCAGCAGACAGGGGAACACTGAAGCTTTCTTT.

The V call is TRBV11-2, the J call TRBJ1-2; D remains unclear. The V end was cut by 1 base, the J end by 4 bases, with 13 bases between. CDR1 and CDR2 from the germline V gene are SGHAT and FQNNGV. The length of the CDR3 is 15 residues. In DNA form, the CDR3 reads TGTGCCAGCAGCTTAGTATCTGGCAGCTTCTATGGCTACACCTTC. This gives the protein CASSLVSGSFYGYTF. Based on the CDR3 plus reference TRBV11-2 and TRBJ1-2, the full variable domain is EAGVAQSPRYKIIEKRQSVAFWCNPISGHATLYWYQQILGQGPKLLIQFQNNGVVDDSQLPKDRFSAERLKGVDSTLKIQPAKLEDSAVYLCASSLVSGSFYGYTFGSGTRLTVV.

The V and J genes are TRBV4-3 and TRBJ2-3; the D call may be TRBD1 or TRBD2 (5 bases each). The ends were cut back, 3 bases at V and 0 bases at J, with 10 bases in the middle. The germline V gene has CDR1 LGHNA and CDR2 YSLEER. The CDR3 runs 15 residues. The CDR3 reads CASSQGRYSTDTQYF. CDR3 sequence (DNA): TGCGCCAGCAGCCAGGGACGGTATAGCACAGATACGCAGTATTTT.

The rearrangement joins TRBV28 to TRBJ2-7; tentatively, D is TRBD1 (6 bases). This CDR3 contains 14 residues. Germline V CDR1 and CDR2: MDHEN, SYDVKM. V was cut by 4 bases and J by 3 bases, with 13 bases left in between. The CDR3 coding sequence is TGTGCCAGCAGTTCGGTTGGGGGCGGCTACGAGCAGTACTTC. Translating it yields CASSSVGGGYEQYF. The whole variable domain, remainder taken from reference TRBV28 and TRBJ2-7, is DVKVTQSSRYLVKRTGEKVFLECVQDMDHENMFWYRQDPGLGLRLIYFSYDVKMKEKGDIPEGYSVSREKKERFSLILESASTNQTSMYLCASSSVGGGYEQYFGPGTRLTVT.

The DNA of the CDR3 is TGTGCCAGCACTGTTGGGGTAGTAGGGAAAGAGACCCAGTACTTC. Protein product: CASTVGVVGKETQYF. This chain joins TRBV28 and TRBJ2-5; D gene unclear. Trimming cost V 7 bases and J 3 bases, with 18 bases left between them. Looked up from germline, CDR1 is MDHEN and CDR2 is SYDVKM. The CDR3 spans 15 residues.

The V gene is TRBV30, the J gene TRBJ2-1; TRBD1 is a possible D gene (5 bases). The CDR3 covers 15 residues. Germline-derived CDR1 and CDR2 are GTSNPN and SVGIG (reference sequence). Trimming removed 0 bases at V and 8 bases at J, with 17 bases between. In nucleotides, the CDR3 is TGTGCCTGGAGTGTAGTCAGGGCCCCCTCGGATGAGCAGTTCTTC. This gives the protein CAWSVVRAPSDEQFF.

V gene TRBV2 combines with J gene TRBJ1-2; 8 bases align to TRBD1. The CDR3 contains 15 residues. With V trimmed by 7 bases and J by 3 bases, 10 bases remained unmatched. Germline V gene sequence: CDR1 SNHLY, CDR2 FYNNEI. DNA of the CDR3: TGTGCCAGCACCCTGAATGCGGACAGGGACTATGGCTACACCTTC. It encodes CASTLNADRDYGYTF.

The V gene is TRBV5-1, the J gene TRBJ1-1, with D hard to call. CDR3 size: 12 residues. V was clipped by 0 bases and J by 5 bases, with 5 bases between them. Germline V gene sequence: CDR1 SGHRS, CDR2 YFSETQ. CDR3 sequence reads: CASSLEGTEAFF. The CDR3, as DNA: TGCGCCAGCAGCTTGGAGGGAACTGAAGCTTTCTTT.

The chain couples TRBV6-1 to TRBJ2-3; D is perhaps TRBD2 (5 bases). The CDR3 loop spans 16 amino acids. V was shortened by 1 base and J by 2 bases, with 13 bases between the two germline ends. Germline CDR1 reads MNHNS; CDR2 reads SASEGT. The CDR3 DNA reads as TGTGCCAGCAGTGAAGGGGGTAGCGTGAACACAGATACGCAGTATTTT. This gives the protein CASSEGGSVNTDTQYF.

This chain uses TRBV4-1 with TRBJ2-7; D is unresolved. CDR1 and CDR2 (germline): MGHRA, YSYEKL. Deletions cut 1 base from V and 3 bases from J, with 7 bases between. The CDR3 is made up of 13 amino acids. CDR3 region: CASSQGGDYEQYF. In nucleotides, the CDR3 is TGCGCCAGCAGCCAAGGGGGTGACTACGAGCAGTACTTC.

The chain has TRBV7-8 and TRBJ1-3, with D maybe TRBD1 (6 bases). Germline assignment: CDR1 SGHVS and CDR2 FQNEAQ. V was cut by 5 bases and J by 3 bases, with 11 bases left in between. This CDR3 has 14 amino acids. The CDR3 nucleotides read TGTGCCAGCAGCCTTACAGGGTTTGGAAACACCATATATTTT. This sequence encodes CASSLTGFGNTIYF. The full variable domain, with the rest looked up from reference TRBV7-8 and TRBJ1-3, is GAGVSQSPRYKVAKRGQDVALRCDPISGHVSLFWYQQALGQGPEFLTYFQNEAQLDKSGLPSDRFFAERPEGSVSTLKIQRTQQEDSAVYLCASSLTGFGNTIYFGEGSWLTVV.

The CDR3 protein is CASSLPAGDEGETQYF. CDR3 DNA sequence: TGTGCCAGCAGTTTGCCAGCAGGAGATGAAGGGGAGACCCAGTACTTC. The chain recombines TRBV28 with TRBJ2-5; D unresolved. V was trimmed by 3 bases and J by 5 bases, leaving 19 bases between them. CDR1 MDHEN and CDR2 SYDVKM come from the germline V gene. The CDR3 loop spans 16 amino acids.

Only one count was recorded for this clone. The chain couples TRBV5-8 to TRBJ2-7, with 9 bases identical to TRBD1. With 3 bases clipped from V and 3 bases from J, the junction kept 4 bases outside the gene matches. This CDR3 is 14 amino acids long. Germline CDR1 SGHTS, CDR2 YDEGEE. CDR3 DNA sequence: TGTGCCAGCAGCTGGGGGACAGGGATCTACGAGCAGTACTTC. This gives the protein CASSWGTGIYEQYF.

V gene TRBV28 combines with J gene TRBJ1-1, with D hard to call. Trimming left V 8 bases short and J 9 bases short, with 19 bases between. Germline values: CDR1 MDHEN, CDR2 SYDVKM. This CDR3 is 13 amino acids long. CDR3 nucleotides: TGTGCCAGCGAAATTTCGCACAAATTAAAAGCTTTCTTT. This encodes CASEISHKLKAFF.

V gene TRBV11-2 combines with J gene TRBJ1-2; weak D call: TRBD1 (5 bases). Germline loops: CDR1 SGHAT, CDR2 FQNNGV. V dropped 1 base and J dropped 7 bases, with 10 bases sitting between them. This CDR3 is 13 amino acids long. DNA for the CDR3: TGTGCCAGCAGCTTAGTAGGGGAGGGTGGCTACACCTTC. Protein sequence: CASSLVGEGGYTF. The full variable domain, with the rest looked up from reference TRBV11-2 and TRBJ1-2, is EAGVAQSPRYKIIEKRQSVAFWCNPISGHATLYWYQQILGQGPKLLIQFQNNGVVDDSQLPKDRFSAERLKGVDSTLKIQPAKLEDSAVYLCASSLVGEGGYTFGSGTRLTVV.

V gene TRBV15 combines with J gene TRBJ2-7; maybe TRBD2 (6 bases). The CDR3 is made up of 13 amino acids. The germline gives CDR1 LNHNV, CDR2 YYDKDF (reference sequence). V was pared by 9 bases and J by 0 bases, with 12 bases between. The CDR3 sequence: CATGLSSSYEQYF. For the CDR3, the DNA is TGTGCCACGGGACTTTCGAGCTCCTACGAGCAGTACTTC.

The V and J genes are TRBV9 and TRBJ2-6; no clear D. Trimming stripped 3 bases from V and 4 bases from J, with 2 bases between. Germline V gene sequence: CDR1 SGDLS, CDR2 YYNGEE. The CDR3 is 12 residues long. The CDR3 here is CASSGGANVLTF. CDR3 in DNA: TGTGCCAGCAGCGGGGGGGCCAACGTCCTGACTTTC.

This clone has a single count. V is TRBV28 and J is TRBJ2-1; TRBD1 is a possible D gene (5 bases). V lost 3 bases, J lost 5 bases, and 17 bases lay in between. Per the germline V gene, CDR1 is MDHEN and CDR2 is SYDVKM. There are 16 residues in the CDR3. CDR3 DNA sequence: TGTGCCAGCAGTTTTTTGACAGACGGTCCGGACAATGAGCAGTTCTTC. Its translation is CASSFLTDGPDNEQFF.

This rearrangement joins TRBV7-2 to TRBJ2-7; D not certain. V was clipped by 2 bases and J by 2 bases, with 4 bases between them. The CDR3 extends over 12 amino acids. The germline V gene has CDR1 SGHTA and CDR2 FQGNSA. CDR3 protein: CASSLLAYEQYF. CDR3 DNA sequence: TGTGCCAGCAGCTTACTAGCCTACGAGCAGTACTTC.